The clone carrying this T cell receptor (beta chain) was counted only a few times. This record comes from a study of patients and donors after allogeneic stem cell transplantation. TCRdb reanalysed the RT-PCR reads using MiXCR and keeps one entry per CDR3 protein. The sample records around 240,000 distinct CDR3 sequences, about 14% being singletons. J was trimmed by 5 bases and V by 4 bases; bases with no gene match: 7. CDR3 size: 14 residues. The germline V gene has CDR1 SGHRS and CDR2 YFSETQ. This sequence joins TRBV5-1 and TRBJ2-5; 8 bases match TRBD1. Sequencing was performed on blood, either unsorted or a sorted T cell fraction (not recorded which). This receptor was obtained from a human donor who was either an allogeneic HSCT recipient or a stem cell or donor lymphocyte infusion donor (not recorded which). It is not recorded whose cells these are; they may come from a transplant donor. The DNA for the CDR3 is TGCGCCAGCAGCCTACAGGGGGTATGGGAGACCCAGTACTTC. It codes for CASSLQGVWETQYF.